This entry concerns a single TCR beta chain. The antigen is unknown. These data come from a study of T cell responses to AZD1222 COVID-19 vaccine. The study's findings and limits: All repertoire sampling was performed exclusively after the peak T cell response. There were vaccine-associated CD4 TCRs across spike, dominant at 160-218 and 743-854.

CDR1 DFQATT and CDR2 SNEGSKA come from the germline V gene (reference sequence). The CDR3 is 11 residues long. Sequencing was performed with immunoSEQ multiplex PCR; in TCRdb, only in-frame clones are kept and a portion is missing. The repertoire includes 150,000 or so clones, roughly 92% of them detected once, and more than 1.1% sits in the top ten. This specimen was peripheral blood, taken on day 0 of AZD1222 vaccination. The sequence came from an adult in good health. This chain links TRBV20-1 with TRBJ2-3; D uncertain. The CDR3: CSPLGTDTQYF. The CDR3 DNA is TGCAGCCCGTTAGGCACAGATACGCAGTATTTT.